The 17 T cell receptor beta chains reported below all come from one sample, sequenced in a study of PD-1 blockade in classical Hodgkin lymphoma. Produced via immunoSEQ multiplex PCR; TCRdb's table is partial and in-frame only. The sample has 3,000 or so clones, roughly 60% seen once. After autologous stem cell transplantation all patients relapsed, and prior brentuximab vedotin exposure differed between cohorts. Researchers pulled CD8+ T cells out of thawed PBMCs using magnetic negative selection. This specimen consisted of CD8+ T cells from blood, obtained at baseline. The source of these receptors is a human donor with classical Hodgkin lymphoma.

This chain uses TRBV6-1 with TRBJ2-5, with D maybe TRBD2 (6 bases). V was cut by 2 bases and J by 5 bases, with 12 bases left in between. CDR3 length equals 14 residues. Germline V CDR1 and CDR2: MNHNS, SASEGT. The CDR3 region is CASSERRGEETQYF. The CDR3, as DNA: TGTGCCAGCAGTGAAAGGAGGGGTGAGGAGACCCAGTACTTC.

This clone turned up a few times. The genes are TRBV11-1 and TRBJ1-1; D unresolved. From germline, CDR1 is SGHAT and CDR2 FQDESV (reference sequence). V was pared by 5 bases and J by 0 bases, with 4 bases between. The CDR3 loop spans 12 amino acids. CDR3 DNA: TGTGCCAGCAGCATAATGAACACTGAAGCTTTCTTT. This codes for CASSIMNTEAFF.

The V and J genes are TRBV5-4 and TRBJ2-3, with 9 bases fitting TRBD2. Germline CDR1 reads SGHNT; CDR2 reads YYREEE (reference sequence). V dropped 6 bases and J dropped 0; count of bases not matched to a gene: 17. CDR3 length equals 19 residues. This chain's CDR3 is CASNNELAGGPGSTDTQYF. The CDR3 DNA follows: TGTGCCAGCAACAATGAACTGGCGGGAGGGCCAGGGAGCACAGATACGCAGTATTTT.

The rearrangement joins TRBV4-2 to TRBJ2-7; D call uncertain. The germline V and J ends were trimmed by 0 bases and 4 bases, with 7 bases remaining between them. Germline loops: CDR1 LGHNA, CDR2 YNFKEQ. The CDR3 length is 13 residues. The CDR3 is CASSQDTAYEQYF. The CDR3, as DNA: TGTGCCAGCAGCCAAGATACTGCTTACGAGCAGTACTTC.

The chain joins TRBV4-2 to TRBJ2-1, with 8 positions matching TRBD2. The CDR3 runs to 18 residues. Germline-derived CDR1 and CDR2 are LGHNA and YNFKEQ. V lost 0 bases to trimming and J lost 0 bases; unmatched junction nucleotides: 7. CDR3 region: CASSQENVAGNSYNEQFF. For the CDR3, the DNA is TGTGCCAGCAGCCAAGAGAACGTAGCGGGGAACTCCTACAATGAGCAGTTCTTC.

This sequence joins TRBV4-2 and TRBJ2-5; D ambiguous. Trimming left V 1 base short and J 1 base short, with 4 bases between. In germline, CDR1 is LGHNA, CDR2 YNFKEQ. The CDR3 has 13 residues. The CDR3 region is CASSQALQETQYF. The CDR3 DNA follows: TGTGCCAGCAGCCAAGCTCTCCAAGAGACCCAGTACTTC.

The J gene is TRBJ1-3, the V gene TRBV28; D is unclear. The CDR3 length is 13 residues. Trimming took off 6 bases at V and 0 bases at J, with 6 bases between the two ends. Germline V gene lookup returns CDR1 MDHEN and CDR2 SYDVKM. This chain's CDR3 is CASRLSSGNTIYF. The DNA of the CDR3 is TGTGCCAGCAGACTAAGCTCTGGAAACACCATATATTTT.

This clone was picked up one time. The chain links TRBV5-1 to TRBJ2-7, with TRBD2 matching 10 bases. After removal of 3 bases from V and 4 bases from J, the junction contained 4 bases not matched to a gene. Per germline, CDR1 SGHRS and CDR2 YFSETQ. The CDR3 totals 14 residues. The CDR3 DNA sequence: TGCGCCAGCAGCTACCGGACTAGCGGTTACGAGCAGTACTTC. It encodes CASSYRTSGYEQYF.

The chain joins TRBV7-9 to TRBJ2-2; D is unclear. CDR3 length: 12 residues. The V gene's germline CDR1 is SEHNR and CDR2 FQNEAQ (reference sequence). Trimming cost V 3 bases and J 8 bases, with 7 bases left between them. This CDR3 is CASSFQGGELFF. Here the CDR3 DNA reads TGTGCCAGCAGCTTTCAAGGGGGGGAGCTGTTTTTT.

For this clone: One junction end does not reproduce the germline sequence, and a read error may be involved. The V call is TRBV4-1, the J call TRBJ2-7; D gene unclear. From germline, CDR1 is MGHRA and CDR2 YSYEKL. CDR3 length: 14 amino acids. The CDR3 nucleotides read TGCGCCAGCAGCCAAGAATCAGATTTCTACGAGCAGTGCTTC. Protein: CASSQESDFYEQCF.

The J gene is TRBJ2-1, the V gene TRBV11-2; 11 bases align to TRBD2. CDR3 length equals 15 residues. The germline CDR1 and CDR2 sequences are SGHAT and FQNNGV. J lost 8 bases, V lost 1 base, and 4 bases had no gene match. The CDR3: CASSLVGSGRDEQFF. The CDR3, as DNA: TGTGCCAGCAGCTTAGTTGGTAGCGGGAGGGATGAGCAGTTCTTC.

The chain carries TRBV7-9 and TRBJ2-5, with TRBD2 identical over 15 bases. CDR3 length: 16 amino acids. Germline V gene lookup returns CDR1 SEHNR and CDR2 FQNEAQ (reference sequence). J lost 5 bases, V lost 6 bases, and 7 bases had no gene match. CDR3 nucleotide sequence: TGTGCCAGCAGGCCGGGACTAGCGGGAGGCGGGGAGACCCAGTACTTC. Encoded protein: CASRPGLAGGGETQYF. The full variable domain, completed using reference TRBV7-9 and TRBJ2-5, is DTGVSQNPRHKITKRGQNVTFRCDPISEHNRLYWYRQTLGQGPEFLTYFQNEAQLEKSRLLSDRFSAERPKGSFSTLEIQRTEQGDSAMYLCASRPGLAGGGETQYFGPGTRLLVL.

The chain combines TRBV27 with TRBJ2-1; 10 bases map to TRBD2. Germline lookup yields CDR1 MNHEY and CDR2 SMNVEV (reference sequence). With 3 bases clipped from V and 2 bases from J, the junction kept 7 bases outside the gene matches. The CDR3 extends over 17 amino acids. The CDR3 bases are TGTGCCAGCAGTTTTTCAGCGGGAGGGATCGCCTACAATGAGCAGTTCTTC. Translated, it gives CASSFSAGGIAYNEQFF.

This clone showed up just a few times. In DNA form, the CDR3 reads TGCGCCAGCAGCCAAGATTCGGTACCGGACGAGCAGTACTTC. It codes for CASSQDSVPDEQYF. The chain couples TRBV4-1 to TRBJ2-7; D remains unclear. The V end lost 0 bases, the J end lost 5 bases, and 11 bases lay between the germline ends. The CDR3 runs 14 residues. CDR1 and CDR2 (germline): MGHRA, YSYEKL.

The V gene is TRBV7-9, the J gene TRBJ2-7; D remains ambiguous. There are 14 residues in the CDR3. CDR1 and CDR2 (germline): SEHNR, FQNEAQ (reference sequence). With 5 bases removed from V and 0 bases from J, the gap between germline ends came to 11 bases. CDR3 sequence: CASSLITRSYEQYF. For the CDR3, the DNA is TGTGCCAGCAGCCTAATTACCCGCTCCTACGAGCAGTACTTC.

The chain links TRBV4-2 to TRBJ1-2, with D hard to call. Per the germline V gene, CDR1 is LGHNA and CDR2 is YNFKEQ. Trimming removed 0 bases at V and 2 bases at J, with 10 bases between. This CDR3 contains 15 residues. The CDR3 DNA reads as TGTGCCAGCAGCCAAGATCGAAGACAAAACTATGGCTACACCTTC. Its translation is CASSQDRRQNYGYTF.

Comments on this clone: The junction shows a germline mismatch at one end, possibly a read error. V and J are TRBV7-7 and TRBJ2-5, with TRBD1 matching over 8 bases. CDR1 and CDR2 (germline): SSHAT, FNYEAQ (reference sequence). The CDR3 runs to 15 residues. CDR3 residues: CASSLGQGKQETQYF. CDR3 bases: TGTGCTAGCAGCTTAGGACAGGGTAAACAAGAGACCCAGTACTTC.